This entry lists 24 T cell receptor beta chains sequenced from one sample in a study of radiation and T cells in renal cell carcinoma. This sample's time point: blood 2 weeks post-SBRT. Noted treatment: 15 Gy SBRT to primary tumor, nephrectomy 4 weeks later. Produced via immunoSEQ multiplex PCR; TCRdb's table is partial and in-frame only. Among some 120,000 clones listed, 81% were seen once. The sample consisted of blood, taken from a patient whose treatment included radiotherapy and nephrectomy. All receptors come from a woman aged 55-70 years with renal cell carcinoma.

The V and J genes are TRBV5-1 and TRBJ2-5, with 7 bases aligning to TRBD2. This CDR3 contains 17 residues. With V trimmed by 2 bases and J by 1 base, 11 bases remained unmatched. Germline lookup yields CDR1 SGHRS and CDR2 YFSETQ. The CDR3 here is CASSFRGEGGSQETQYF. The DNA of the CDR3 is TGCGCCAGCAGCTTCCGAGGGGAGGGAGGGTCCCAAGAGACCCAGTACTTC.

The genes are TRBV18 and TRBJ1-4, with D perhaps TRBD1 (5 bases). The CDR3 spans 16 residues. Trimming cost V 3 bases and J 0 bases, with 11 bases left between them. Germline-derived CDR1 and CDR2 are KGHSH and LQKENI. This CDR3 is CASSPRQTSTNEKLFF. DNA for the CDR3: TGTGCCAGCTCACCCCGACAGACGTCAACTAATGAAAAACTGTTTTTT.

This chain joins TRBV7-2 and TRBJ2-4; 10 nucleotides agree with TRBD2. Germline CDR1 reads SGHTA; CDR2 reads FQGNSA. This CDR3 has 15 residues. With 4 bases clipped from V and 5 bases from J, the junction kept 5 bases outside the gene matches. The DNA of the CDR3 is TGTGCCAGCAGCTCAGCTAGCGGGAGAGAAAACATTCAGTACTTC. It encodes CASSSASGRENIQYF.

Note on this clone: A much larger clone lies one base from this, so it may be a read error. Other DNA sequences from this sample encode an identical CDR3 as well. The chain uses TRBV5-1 and TRBJ2-5, with TRBD1 as a possible D gene (6 bases). Trimming cost V 3 bases and J 5 bases, with 14 bases left between them. The CDR3 length is 14 residues. Germline loops: CDR1 SGHRS, CDR2 YFSETQ. CDR3 coding DNA: TGCGCCAGCAGCTGGACAGTACCTCAGGAGACCCAGTACTTC. Encoded protein: CASSWTVPQETQYF.

The CDR3 reads CASSQQGAGVTEAFF. The DNA of the CDR3 is TGTGCCAGCAGCCAACAGGGGGCGGGGGTCACTGAAGCTTTCTTT. The chain combines TRBV14 with TRBJ1-1; 8 positions agree with TRBD1. Germline CDR1 is SGHDN and CDR2 is FVKESK. The V gene end was trimmed by 2 bases and the J gene end by 4 bases; junction bases not matched to a gene: 6. The CDR3 is 15 amino acids.

The chain couples TRBV7-2 to TRBJ2-5; no definite D call. This CDR3 region has 12 residues. Deletions cut 6 bases from V and 4 bases from J, with 9 bases between. Germline V gives CDR1 SGHTA, CDR2 FQGNSA. The CDR3 DNA is TGTGCCAGCAGGGCATATAGAGAGACCCAGTACTTC. It specifies CASRAYRETQYF.

The chain carries TRBV5-1 and TRBJ1-1, with 7 bases matching TRBD1. Looked up from germline, CDR1 is SGHRS and CDR2 is YFSETQ. The CDR3 sequence is 14 residues long. V gave up 0 bases and J gave up 4 bases; unmatched junction bases: 3. The CDR3 reads CASSLDRGGTEAFF. The CDR3 DNA is TGCGCCAGCAGCTTGGACAGGGGAGGCACTGAAGCTTTCTTT.

The chain joins TRBV6-5 to TRBJ1-1, with unresolved D. Germline V lookup: CDR1 MNHEY, CDR2 SVGAGI. The CDR3 is 13 amino acids. V was cut by 2 bases and J by 1 base, with 5 bases left in between. In DNA form, the CDR3 reads TGTGCCAGCAGTTACGAGGGGAACACTGAAGCTTTCTTT. It encodes CASSYEGNTEAFF.

The chain has TRBV7-2 and TRBJ2-7, with 7 bases fitting TRBD2. The CDR3 contains 14 residues. V lost 2 bases to trimming and J lost 7 bases; unmatched junction nucleotides: 8. CDR1 is SGHTA, CDR2 FQGNSA, per germline. The CDR3 DNA follows: TGTGCCAGCAGCTTAAGTGCGGGAGCACGTGAGCAGTACTTC. Its translation: CASSLSAGAREQYF.

The chain links TRBV29-1 to TRBJ2-1, with 13 bases lining up with TRBD2. Germline V CDR1 and CDR2: SQVTM, ANQGSEA. J gave up 4 bases and V 6 bases, and 6 bases lay outside the gene matches. The CDR3 contains 15 residues. The CDR3 DNA reads TGCAGCGTGGGGGGACTAGCGGGGAATTACAATGAGCAGTTCTTC. Its protein product is CSVGGLAGNYNEQFF.

J is TRBJ2-7 and V is TRBV9; tentative D call: TRBD1 (6 bases). The germline V gene encodes CDR1 SGDLS and CDR2 YYNGEE. Deletions cut 2 bases from V and 0 bases from J, with 12 bases between. This CDR3 is built from 15 residues. The CDR3 region has the DNA TGTGCCAGCAGCGTGGGACACTCAGCCTCCTACGAGCAGTACTTC. It encodes CASSVGHSASYEQYF. Full variable domain (remainder filled in from reference TRBV9 and TRBJ2-7): DSGVTQTPKHLITATGQRVTLRCSPRSGDLSVYWYQQSLDQGLQFLIQYYNGEERAKGNILERFSAQQFPDLHSELNLSSLELGDSALYFCASSVGHSASYEQYFGPGTRLTVT.

The chain has TRBV6-5 and TRBJ1-2; D possibly corresponds to TRBD1 (6 bases). The germline gives CDR1 MNHEY, CDR2 SVGAGI. This CDR3 is 13 amino acids long. V was pared by 5 bases and J by 8 bases, with 15 bases between. DNA for the CDR3: TGTGCCAGCAGTCCCAGGGGTCGGTTCGGCTACACCTTC. This sequence encodes CASSPRGRFGYTF.

This clone was picked up one time. The V call is TRBV28, the J call TRBJ2-7; D not resolved. Germline CDR1 MDHEN, CDR2 SYDVKM. The CDR3 has 13 residues. Between the trimmed V and J ends, which lost 6 bases and 3 bases, there was a span of 12 bases. The CDR3 is CASSQPSNYEQYF. CDR3 nucleotide sequence: TGTGCCAGCAGCCAACCAAGCAACTACGAGCAGTACTTC.

The V call is TRBV19, the J call TRBJ1-1; maybe TRBD1 (5 bases). Per the germline V gene, CDR1 is LNHDA and CDR2 is SQIVND (reference sequence). The CDR3 extends over 15 amino acids. V lost 4 bases, J lost 1 base, and 13 bases lay in between. This CDR3 is CASSKARTGNTEAFF. DNA for the CDR3: TGTGCCAGTAGTAAGGCCCGAACAGGGAACACTGAAGCTTTCTTT.

This clone was seen a single time. CDR3 DNA sequence: TGTGCCAGCAGTTACTCGAACACCAAAGGGACCCAGTACTTC. It encodes CASSYSNTKGTQYF. The chain recombines TRBV6-5 with TRBJ2-5; no firm D call. V lost 0 bases and J 7 bases, leaving 12 bases between the germline ends. Looked up from germline, CDR1 is MNHEY and CDR2 is SVGAGI. The CDR3 has 14 residues.

J is TRBJ1-5 and V is TRBV5-1; D gene uncertain. Trimming pared 0 bases from V and 4 bases from J, leaving 11 bases between. The CDR3 has 15 amino acids. The V gene's germline CDR1 is SGHRS and CDR2 YFSETQ. CDR3 in DNA: TGCGCCAGCAGCTTGGTCCCCCTCCCGAATCAGCCCCAGCATTTT. This encodes CASSLVPLPNQPQHF.

The chain has TRBV6-1 and TRBJ2-1; a possible D gene is TRBD2 (6 bases). Per the germline V gene, CDR1 is MNHNS and CDR2 is SASEGT. The CDR3 contains 14 residues. V dropped 1 base and J dropped 6 bases, with 10 bases sitting between them. CDR3 sequence reads: CASSEVAGFNEQFF. CDR3 sequence (DNA): TGTGCCAGCAGTGAAGTGGCGGGGTTCAATGAGCAGTTCTTC.

In the case of this clone: At one boundary the junction diverges from the germline segment, which might be a read error. This sequence joins TRBV7-7 and TRBJ2-5; the D gene is possibly TRBD1 (6 bases). The germline V gene encodes CDR1 SSHAT and CDR2 FNYEAQ (reference sequence). The CDR3 runs to 15 residues. The DNA of the CDR3 is TGTGCTAGCAGCTTAGCGCTGGGGGCTGGGGAGACCCAGTACTTC. Amino acid sequence: CASSLALGAGETQYF.

The rearrangement links TRBV5-1 to TRBJ2-6, with D perhaps matching TRBD2 (5 bases). The CDR3 runs 16 residues. Trimming stripped 2 bases from V and 0 bases from J, with 9 bases between. Germline CDR1 SGHRS, CDR2 YFSETQ. The CDR3 region has the DNA TGCGCCAGCAGCTTAGCTGGACTCTCTGGGGCCAACGTCCTGACTTTC. This codes for CASSLAGLSGANVLTF.

This clone was counted only a few times. The rearrangement uses TRBV6-1 and TRBJ2-2; D perhaps matches TRBD2 (5 bases). CDR1 MNHNS and CDR2 SASEGT come from the germline V gene. This CDR3 has 14 amino acids. Trimming took off 6 bases at V and 6 bases at J, with 14 bases between the two ends. The DNA of the CDR3 is TGTGCCAGCAGGGGGATTAGCGATCCCGGGGAGCTGTTTTTT. Translated, it gives CASRGISDPGELFF.

The chain carries TRBV9 and TRBJ2-1; 8 bases are a match to TRBD1. Per germline, CDR1 SGDLS and CDR2 YYNGEE. The CDR3 extends over 13 amino acids. Trimming removed 1 base from V and 10 bases from J; junction bases left unmatched: 4. The CDR3: CASSVQGAKEQFF. CDR3 sequence (DNA): TGTGCCAGCAGCGTACAGGGGGCGAAAGAGCAGTTCTTC. Variable domain in full (rest from reference TRBV9 and TRBJ2-1): DSGVTQTPKHLITATGQRVTLRCSPRSGDLSVYWYQQSLDQGLQFLIQYYNGEERAKGNILERFSAQQFPDLHSELNLSSLELGDSALYFCASSVQGAKEQFFGPGTRLTVL.

This clone occurred once. The junction departs from germline at one end; a sequencing error may be responsible. The chain combines TRBV6-1 with TRBJ1-2, with 10 bases that match TRBD1. This CDR3 spans 16 amino acids. CDR1 and CDR2 (germline): MNHNS, SASEGT. The CDR3 DNA sequence: TGTGCCATCAGTGAGTCAAATGGGGACAGGGGATATGGCTACACCTTC. Protein sequence: CAISESNGDRGYGYTF.

As for this clone: Other nucleotide sequences from this sample produce the same CDR3. The J gene is TRBJ1-4, the V gene TRBV30; no firm D call. The CDR3 contains 14 residues. V shed 1 base and J shed 0 bases, with 6 bases lying between them. CDR1 is GTSNPN and CDR2 is SVGIG in the germline V gene (reference sequence). The DNA for the CDR3 is TGTGCCTGGAGTGGCAGAACAACTAATGAAAAACTGTTTTTT. Amino acid sequence: CAWSGRTTNEKLFF.

The CDR3: CASSPGAGAASTDTQYF. As DNA, the CDR3 is TGTGCCAGCTCACCAGGAGCGGGGGCCGCTAGCACAGATACGCAGTATTTT. The V call is TRBV18, the J call TRBJ2-3; TRBD2 matches 8 bases. This CDR3 comprises 17 residues. Germline lookup yields CDR1 KGHSH and CDR2 LQKENI. V shed 2 bases and J 0 bases; nucleotides not matched to a gene: 7.